Following are 14 T cell receptor beta chains from one sample sequenced in a study of T-cell reconstitution after alpha-beta-depleted transplantation in children. TCRbeta library construction was performed incorporating unique molecular identifiers. In TCRdb, the PCR reads were re-called with MiXCR into one record per CDR3 protein. The profile shows 250,000 to 400,000 distinct CDR3 sequences, roughly 25% of them singletons. The sample here was PBMCs, mostly from graft donor cells, taken 180 days after TCRalphabeta/CD19-depleted stem cell transplant. These receptors originate from a male patient aged 10-17 years who had a stem cell transplant for acute lymphoblastic leukemia, so the T cells may come from the graft donor.

This clonotype was recorded a few times. V usage is TRBV5-6 and J usage is TRBJ2-2; 9 nucleotides line up with TRBD1. Germline values: CDR1 SGHDT, CDR2 YYEEEE. The junction had 14 bases not matched to a gene; V was cut back by 0 bases and J by 5 bases. The CDR3 is 19 residues long. For the CDR3, the DNA is TGTGCCAGCAGCTTGGGGGTCCTGCTGGGACAGGGAGAAACCGGGGAGCTGTTTTTT. It is translated as CASSLGVLLGQGETGELFF.

This clonotype was found a few times. The chain links TRBV5-1 to TRBJ2-5, with D maybe TRBD1 (5 bases). This CDR3 spans 13 amino acids. Trimming took off 0 bases at V and 5 bases at J, with 8 bases between the two ends. The germline gives CDR1 SGHRS, CDR2 YFSETQ. The CDR3 DNA is TGCGCCAGCAGCTTGGTCAGGGTGGAGACCCAGTACTTC. Its translation: CASSLVRVETQYF. Full variable domain (outside the CDR3, taken from reference TRBV5-1 and TRBJ2-5): KAGVTQTPRYLIKTRGQQVTLSCSPISGHRSVSWYQQTPGQGLQFLFEYFSETQRNKGNFPGRFSGRQFSNSRSEMNVSTLELGDSALYLCASSLVRVETQYFGPGTRLLVL.

This clonotype was picked up a small number of times. The gene calls are TRBV5-1 and TRBJ2-3; 7 bases align to TRBD1. The CDR3 is made up of 17 amino acids. The trim removed 1 base at V and 0 bases at J, leaving 8 bases unmatched. Per germline, CDR1 SGHRS and CDR2 YFSETQ. Here the CDR3 reads CASSLYGTVGSTDTQYF. In DNA, the CDR3 is TGCGCCAGCAGCTTGTATGGGACAGTAGGTAGCACAGATACGCAGTATTTT.

The chain carries TRBV5-1 and TRBJ2-1; D perhaps matches TRBD1 (7 bases). The CDR3 has 15 residues. Per the germline V gene, CDR1 is SGHRS and CDR2 is YFSETQ. The V end lost 7 bases, the J end lost 7 bases, and 21 bases lay between the germline ends. CDR3 in amino acids: CASAGGTVVNNEQFF. DNA for the CDR3: TGCGCCAGCGCAGGGGGGACCGTGGTTAATAATGAGCAGTTCTTC.

Ten or more counts support this clonotype. The chain couples TRBV6-5 to TRBJ1-4, with no clear D. V lost 1 base to trimming and J lost 8 bases, with 17 bases between them. CDR1 is MNHEY, CDR2 SVGAGI, per germline. The CDR3 covers 16 residues. CDR3 amino acids: CASSYLPLVRAEKLFF. In DNA form, the CDR3 reads TGTGCCAGCAGTTACTTACCACTCGTCCGTGCCGAAAAACTGTTTTTT.

This clonotype has a handful of counts. This chain connects TRBV7-9 to TRBJ2-2, with unresolved D. This CDR3 is built from 13 residues. Germline CDR1 and CDR2: SEHNR and FQNEAQ (reference sequence). Trimming took off 5 bases at V and 5 bases at J, with 9 bases between the two ends. CDR3 in DNA: TGTGCCAGCAGCACCTCCGGGACCGGGGAGCTGTTTTTT. It is translated as CASSTSGTGELFF.

This clonotype was seen more than once but under ten times. The chain links TRBV3-1 to TRBJ2-5, with TRBD2 matching 16 bases. The V gene end was trimmed by 4 bases and the J gene end by 2 bases; junction bases not matched to a gene: 7. There are 18 residues in the CDR3. In germline, CDR1 is LGHDT, CDR2 YNNKEL (reference sequence). CDR3 residues: CASSPGTSGRAWQETQYF. The CDR3 DNA is TGTGCCAGCAGCCCCGGGACTAGCGGGAGGGCCTGGCAAGAGACCCAGTACTTC.

This clonotype was seen many times. The rearrangement joins TRBV20-1 to TRBJ1-5, with 11 bases identical to TRBD1. V shed 4 bases, J shed 0 bases, and the junction held 8 bases outside the gene matches. Germline V lookup: CDR1 DFQATT, CDR2 SNEGSKA (reference sequence). The length of the CDR3 is 17 residues. CDR3 sequence (DNA): TGCAGTGCTACTGGACAGGGGGCCTATCATAGCAATCAGCCCCAGCATTTT. Protein product: CSATGQGAYHSNQPQHF.

This clonotype occurred a few times. The chain combines TRBV5-1 with TRBJ1-6, with no clear D. Trimming removed 1 base at V and 6 bases at J, with 8 bases between. The V gene's germline CDR1 is SGHRS and CDR2 YFSETQ. The CDR3 sequence is 14 residues long. The CDR3 loop reads CASSLRGINSPLHF. The CDR3 nucleotides are TGCGCCAGCAGCTTGAGAGGGATTAATTCACCCCTCCACTTT.

This clonotype has a handful of counts. The chain links TRBV10-1 to TRBJ2-7; TRBD2 matches at 11 bases. The CDR3 is 14 amino acids. Germline V gene data show CDR1 as WNHNN and CDR2 as SYGVQD (reference sequence). J was trimmed by 3 bases and V by 2 bases; bases with no gene match: 0. CDR3 residues: CASSETSGSYEQYF. The CDR3 region has the DNA TGCGCCAGCAGTGAGACTAGCGGGAGCTACGAGCAGTACTTC.

V gene TRBV3-1 combines with J gene TRBJ2-1, with TRBD2 matching over 9 bases. CDR3 length: 14 amino acids. J lost 9 bases, V lost 1 base, and 4 bases had no gene match. Germline values: CDR1 LGHDT, CDR2 YNNKEL (reference sequence). The CDR3 bases are TGTGCCAGCAGCCAAGGGGGTAGCGGGGGTGAGCAGTTCTTC. Translating gives CASSQGGSGGEQFF.

This clonotype was seen only a few times. J is TRBJ2-7 and V is TRBV20-1; possibly TRBD1 or TRBD2 for D (5 bases each). Trimming left V 3 bases short and J 0 bases short, with 15 bases between. This CDR3 contains 15 residues. The V gene's germline CDR1 is DFQATT and CDR2 SNEGSKA (reference sequence). This CDR3 is CSASPRDLHSYEQYF. The CDR3 nucleotides are TGCAGTGCTAGTCCCAGGGACCTTCACTCCTACGAGCAGTACTTC.

This clonotype was found a few times. The chain links TRBV6-5 to TRBJ1-5; D is ambiguous. CDR3 length: 15 amino acids. The germline V gene has CDR1 MNHEY and CDR2 SVGAGI. Deletions cut 2 bases from V and 6 bases from J, with 14 bases between. The CDR3 reads CASSYTSSGSQPQHF. CDR3 DNA: TGTGCCAGCAGTTACACGTCCTCGGGGAGTCAGCCCCAGCATTTT.

On this clonotype itself: The junction departs from germline at one end; a sequencing error may be responsible. The rearrangement links TRBV3-1 to TRBJ1-3; maybe TRBD1 (6 bases). CDR1 is LGHDT and CDR2 is YNNKEL in the germline V gene (reference sequence). This CDR3 spans 19 amino acids. The DNA for the CDR3 is TGTACCAGCTGTCGCCACGCCCGATACAGGGAGTCATCTGGAAACACCATATATTTT. As protein: CTSCRHARYRESSGNTIYF.